The 2 T cell receptor beta chains below all came from one sample that was sequenced in a study of identical twins. In TCRdb, the 5' RACE reads were re-called with MiXCR into one record per CDR3 protein. The sample lists 1.5 million to 2 million distinct CDR3 sequences, about 30% occurring once. The specimen sequenced was cord blood. All receptors derive from a newborn girl in good health.

This clonotype was recorded a few times. The chain joins TRBV7-8 to TRBJ2-4, with D possibly TRBD1 on 5 matching bases. The CDR3 totals 17 residues. Germline V gene data show CDR1 as SGHVS and CDR2 as FQNEAQ. V was trimmed by 2 bases and J by 0 bases, leaving 14 bases between them. The CDR3 reads CASSLSVGQLAKNIQYF. The DNA for the CDR3 is TGTGCCAGCAGCTTAAGTGTGGGGCAGCTAGCCAAAAACATTCAGTACTTC.

The V and J genes are TRBV19 and TRBJ2-1; 11 nucleotides align to TRBD2. Trimming took 8 bases from V and 7 from J; bases not matched to a gene: 10. This CDR3 region has 15 residues. Germline CDR1 reads LNHDA; CDR2 reads SQIVND (reference sequence). CDR3 bases: TGTGCCAGTGGCCGTCTAGCGGGAGGCAATAATGAGCAGTTCTTC. Protein product: CASGRLAGGNNEQFF. Full variable domain (rest looked up from reference TRBV19 and TRBJ2-1): DGGITQSPKYLFRKEGQNVTLSCEQNLNHDAMYWYRQDPGQGLRLIYYSQIVNDFQKGDIAEGYSVSREKKESFPLTVTSAQKNPTAFYLCASGRLAGGNNEQFFGPGTRLTVL.